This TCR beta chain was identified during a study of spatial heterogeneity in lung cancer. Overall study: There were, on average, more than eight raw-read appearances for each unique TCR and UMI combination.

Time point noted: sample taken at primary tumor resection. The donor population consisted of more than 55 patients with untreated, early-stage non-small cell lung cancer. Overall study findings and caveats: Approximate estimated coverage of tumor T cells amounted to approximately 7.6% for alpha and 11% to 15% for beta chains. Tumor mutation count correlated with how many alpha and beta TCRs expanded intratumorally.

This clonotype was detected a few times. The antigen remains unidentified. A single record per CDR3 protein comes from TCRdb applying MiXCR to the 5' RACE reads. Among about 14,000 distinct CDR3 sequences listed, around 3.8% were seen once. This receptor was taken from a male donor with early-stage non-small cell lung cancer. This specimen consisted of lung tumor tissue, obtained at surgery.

The CDR3 region has the DNA TGTGCCAGCAGTCCCAGACAGGGAACCGCTTCTGGGGCCAACGTCCTGACTTTC. Its protein product is CASSPRQGTASGANVLTF. This chain links TRBV28 with TRBJ2-6; 7 positions match TRBD1. This CDR3 has 18 residues. V trimming: 5 bases; J trimming: 1 base; junction bases outside the gene matches: 11. The V gene's germline CDR1 is MDHEN and CDR2 SYDVKM.